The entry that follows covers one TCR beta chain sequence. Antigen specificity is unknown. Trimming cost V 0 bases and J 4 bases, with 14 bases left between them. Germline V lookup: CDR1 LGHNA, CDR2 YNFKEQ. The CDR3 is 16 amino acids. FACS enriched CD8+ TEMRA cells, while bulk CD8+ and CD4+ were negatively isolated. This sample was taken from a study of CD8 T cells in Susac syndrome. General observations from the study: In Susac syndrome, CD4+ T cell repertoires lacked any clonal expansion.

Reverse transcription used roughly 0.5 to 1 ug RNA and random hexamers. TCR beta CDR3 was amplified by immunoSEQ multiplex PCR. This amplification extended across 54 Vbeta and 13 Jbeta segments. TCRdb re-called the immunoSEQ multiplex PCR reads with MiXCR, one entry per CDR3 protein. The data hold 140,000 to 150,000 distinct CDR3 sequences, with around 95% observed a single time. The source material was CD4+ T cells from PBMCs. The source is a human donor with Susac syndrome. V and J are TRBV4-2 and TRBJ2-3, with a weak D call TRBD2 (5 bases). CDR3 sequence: CASSQDIVTSADTQYF. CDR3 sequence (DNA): TGTGCCAGCAGCCAAGATATAGTAACTAGTGCAGATACGCAGTATTTT.